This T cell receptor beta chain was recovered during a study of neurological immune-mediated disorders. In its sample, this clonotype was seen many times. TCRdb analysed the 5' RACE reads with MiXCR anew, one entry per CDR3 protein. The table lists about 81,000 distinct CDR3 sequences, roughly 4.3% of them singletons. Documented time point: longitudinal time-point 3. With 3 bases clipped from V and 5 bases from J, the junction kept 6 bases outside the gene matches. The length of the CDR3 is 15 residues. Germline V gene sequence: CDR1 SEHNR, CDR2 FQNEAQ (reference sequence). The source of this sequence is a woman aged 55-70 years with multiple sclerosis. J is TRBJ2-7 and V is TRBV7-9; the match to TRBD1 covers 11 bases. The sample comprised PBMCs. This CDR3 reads CASSFRDRGTNEQYF. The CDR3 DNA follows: TGTGCCAGCAGCTTCCGGGACAGGGGGACCAACGAGCAGTACTTC. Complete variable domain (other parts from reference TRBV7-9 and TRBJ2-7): DTGVSQNPRHKITKRGQNVTFRCDPISEHNRLYWYRQTLGQGPEFLTYFQNEAQLEKSRLLSDRFSAERPKGSFSTLEIQRTEQGDSAMYLCASSFRDRGTNEQYFGPGTRLTVT.